This passage covers 25 T cell receptor beta chains from one sample sequenced in a study of robustness of blood B and T cell sequencing. A 5' template-switch oligo added a universal priming site during cDNA synthesis. Every cDNA molecule received a random 12-nucleotide UMI from the template-switch oligo. TCRdb recomputed calls from the PCR reads with MiXCR, one row per CDR3 protein. This table holds over 1,200 distinct CDR3 sequences, 67% found once. mRNA, not genomic DNA, served as the source for TCR beta repertoires. The sequencing sample was made of peripheral blood. These receptor sequences come from a human donor in good health.

The rearrangement links TRBV15 to TRBJ2-7, with 7 bases identical to TRBD1. The CDR3 contains 13 residues. Germline loops: CDR1 LNHNV, CDR2 YYDKDF (reference sequence). V was pared by 6 bases and J by 3 bases, with 5 bases of the junction left unmatched. CDR3 in DNA: TGTGCCACCAGTTATGGACAGGTCTACGAGCAGTACTTC. It encodes CATSYGQVYEQYF.

The rearrangement uses TRBV7-2 and TRBJ2-1; TRBD2 matches at 9 bases. Germline-derived CDR1 and CDR2 are SGHTA and FQGNSA. The CDR3 is made up of 15 amino acids. V shed 2 bases and J 6 bases; nucleotides not matched to a gene: 5. This CDR3 reads CASSLFAGGLNEQFF. In nucleotides, the CDR3 is TGTGCCAGCAGCTTATTTGCGGGGGGGCTCAATGAGCAGTTCTTC.

The rearrangement joins TRBV20-1 to TRBJ2-6; D uncertain. V lost 6 bases and J 0 bases, leaving 12 bases between the germline ends. The CDR3 runs 15 residues. Per the germline V gene, CDR1 is DFQATT and CDR2 is SNEGSKA (reference sequence). The CDR3 region has the DNA TGCAGTGCCTACAGTAGGGTCTCTGGGGCCAACGTCCTGACTTTC. It specifies CSAYSRVSGANVLTF.

J is TRBJ2-3 and V is TRBV5-1, with 9 bases aligning to TRBD2. Germline loops: CDR1 SGHRS, CDR2 YFSETQ. The CDR3 loop spans 15 amino acids. Trimming cost V 6 bases and J 0 bases; bases outside gene matches: 5. CDR3 sequence reads: CASTLSGGSTDTQYF. The CDR3 DNA follows: TGCGCCAGCACGCTTAGCGGGGGTAGCACAGATACGCAGTATTTT.

The chain employs TRBV5-4 and TRBJ2-1; 7 bases match TRBD1. This CDR3 spans 15 amino acids. Trimming took 0 bases from V and 6 from J; bases not matched to a gene: 6. The V gene's germline CDR1 is SGHNT and CDR2 YYREEE (reference sequence). CDR3 in DNA: TGTGCCAGCAGCTTGGGGGAAAGGGGGCTCAATGAGCAGTTCTTC. This codes for CASSLGERGLNEQFF.

V usage is TRBV10-3 and J usage is TRBJ1-5; D not resolved. CDR3 length: 13 amino acids. Deletions cut 6 bases from V and 0 bases from J, with 6 bases between. The germline gives CDR1 ENHRY, CDR2 SYGVKD. CDR3 sequence reads: CAIRDGSNQPQHF. The CDR3 region has the DNA TGTGCCATCAGGGACGGTAGCAATCAGCCCCAGCATTTT.

This clonotype was seen a single time. The rearrangement links TRBV6-4 to TRBJ1-2; TRBD1 matches at 7 bases. The CDR3 consists of 13 residues. The germline gives CDR1 MRHNA, CDR2 SNTAGT. J lost 4 bases, V lost 2 bases, and 1 base had no gene match. The CDR3 DNA is TGTGCCAGCAGTGACCCAGGGGGCTATGGCTACACCTTC. Amino acids: CASSDPGGYGYTF.

The CDR3 here is CAWSPGQIALHF. CDR3 coding DNA: TGTGCCTGGAGTCCGGGGCAGATAGCCCTCCACTTT. The genes are TRBV30 and TRBJ1-6, with TRBD1 as a possible D gene (5 bases). CDR1 and CDR2 from the germline V gene are GTSNPN and SVGIG (reference sequence). The V end lost 2 bases, the J end lost 14 bases, and 13 bases lay between the germline ends. The CDR3 is made up of 12 amino acids.

This clonotype was detected a few times. This chain joins TRBV5-4 and TRBJ2-3; TRBD2 is a possible D gene (6 bases). The V end lost 0 bases, the J end lost 0 bases, and 11 bases lay between the germline ends. The CDR3 sequence is 16 residues long. Per germline, CDR1 SGHNT and CDR2 YYREEE (reference sequence). In DNA, the CDR3 is TGTGCCAGCAGCTTGGGTTTCGGGACTAGCACAGATACGCAGTATTTT. Encoded protein: CASSLGFGTSTDTQYF.

The chain has TRBV19 and TRBJ1-4, with D possibly being TRBD1 (5 bases). The CDR3 runs to 18 residues. Trimming pared 2 bases from V and 0 bases from J, leaving 16 bases between. Per the germline V gene, CDR1 is LNHDA and CDR2 is SQIVND (reference sequence). The CDR3 coding sequence is TGTGCCAGTAGTATAATCCACGTCGAGGGGACAACTAATGAAAAACTGTTTTTT. It codes for CASSIIHVEGTTNEKLFF.

This clonotype was counted a few times. The J gene is TRBJ1-2, the V gene TRBV7-2; 9 bases are a match to TRBD1. Germline V gene data show CDR1 as SGHTA and CDR2 as FQGNSA. V dropped 1 base and J dropped 8; count of bases not matched to a gene: 5. The length of the CDR3 is 14 residues. The CDR3 region is CASSLVGTGFGYTF. The CDR3 DNA sequence: TGTGCCAGCAGCTTAGTTGGGACAGGGTTCGGCTACACCTTC.

This clonotype occurred once. The gene calls are TRBV7-2 and TRBJ2-7; TRBD1 matches 9 bases. Germline V gene lookup returns CDR1 SGHTA and CDR2 FQGNSA. V dropped 5 bases and J dropped 6; count of bases not matched to a gene: 5. The CDR3 is 13 residues long. CDR3 residues: CASSPQTGGEQYF. DNA of the CDR3: TGTGCCAGCAGCCCACAGACAGGGGGCGAGCAGTACTTC.

This clonotype was recorded a few times. The J gene is TRBJ1-2, the V gene TRBV6-1; D unresolved. This CDR3 has 13 residues. Trimming stripped 5 bases from V and 6 bases from J, with 13 bases between. Germline assignment: CDR1 MNHNS and CDR2 SASEGT. In DNA, the CDR3 is TGTGCCAGCAGTCGGGTAAGGGCGGATGGCTACACCTTC. Amino acid sequence: CASSRVRADGYTF.

The chain employs TRBV5-1 and TRBJ1-2, with 7 bases identical to TRBD1. The V gene end was trimmed by 4 bases and the J gene end by 4 bases; junction bases not matched to a gene: 10. CDR3 length: 15 residues. The germline V gene has CDR1 SGHRS and CDR2 YFSETQ. CDR3 bases: TGCGCCAGCAGCGTTCGACAGGGCCCATTCTATGGCTACACCTTC. This sequence encodes CASSVRQGPFYGYTF.

The V call is TRBV30, the J call TRBJ1-3; D is unclear. The V gene's germline CDR1 is GTSNPN and CDR2 SVGIG (reference sequence). Trimming took off 3 bases at V and 0 bases at J, with 15 bases between the two ends. There are 16 residues in the CDR3. The CDR3 reads CAWSWVKALSGNTIYF. The CDR3 bases are TGTGCCTGGAGCTGGGTCAAAGCCCTCTCTGGAAACACCATATATTTT.

The count of this clonotype is one. This chain connects TRBV30 to TRBJ1-2, with D possibly matching TRBD1 (6 bases). V lost 0 bases, J lost 3 bases, and 14 bases lay in between. This CDR3 spans 15 amino acids. Looked up from germline, CDR1 is GTSNPN and CDR2 is SVGIG (reference sequence). The DNA for the CDR3 is TGTGCCTGGAGTGTACCAGGGGCGCCAGACTATGGCTACACCTTC. Its protein product is CAWSVPGAPDYGYTF. The entire variable domain, with the rest obtained from reference TRBV30 and TRBJ1-2, is as follows: SQTIHQWPATLVQPVGSPLSLECTVEGTSNPNLYWYRQAAGRGLQLLFYSVGIGQISSEVPQNLSASRPQDRQFILSSKKLLLSDSGFYLCAWSVPGAPDYGYTFGSGTRLTVV.

This clonotype has just a few counts. The chain couples TRBV7-6 to TRBJ2-3; 8 bases are shared with TRBD1. Germline-derived CDR1 and CDR2 are SGHVS and FNYEAQ. This CDR3 has 14 amino acids. Germline trimming cut 5 bases from V and 1 base from J; bases unmatched to any gene: 2. The CDR3: CASSRGQGTDTQYF. CDR3 sequence (DNA): TGTGCCAGCAGCCGGGGACAGGGCACAGATACGCAGTATTTT.

The chain joins TRBV7-3 to TRBJ2-7; 8 nucleotides agree with TRBD1. V lost 5 bases and J lost 5; bases outside the gene matches: 8. Germline CDR1 is SGHTA and CDR2 is FQGTGA. CDR3 length: 14 residues. In DNA form, the CDR3 reads TGTGCCAGCAGCGCGATCGGACAGGGTGACGAGCAGTACTTC. The encoded protein is CASSAIGQGDEQYF.

CDR3 sequence (DNA): TGTGCCAGCAGCCACCTCGGACAGCCCAGGTACAATGAGCAGTTCTTC. Translated: CASSHLGQPRYNEQFF. The chain joins TRBV3-1 to TRBJ2-1, with a weak D call TRBD1 (6 bases). CDR3 length: 16 residues. Trimming stripped 3 bases from V and 4 bases from J, with 16 bases between. Per germline, CDR1 LGHDT and CDR2 YNNKEL (reference sequence).

This clonotype was seen more than once but under ten times. The rearrangement uses TRBV5-6 and TRBJ2-7, with TRBD1 as a possible D gene (6 bases). CDR1 is SGHDT and CDR2 is YYEEEE in the germline V gene. Trimming left V 0 bases short and J 0 bases short, with 10 bases between. This CDR3 is 15 amino acids long. This CDR3 is CASSLAGAPSYEQYF. In nucleotides, the CDR3 is TGTGCCAGCAGCTTGGCAGGGGCCCCCTCCTACGAGCAGTACTTC.

The chain links TRBV7-6 to TRBJ1-3, with D tentatively TRBD1 (5 bases). V shed 5 bases and J shed 0 bases, with 14 bases lying between them. The CDR3 runs to 16 residues. The V gene's germline CDR1 is SGHVS and CDR2 FNYEAQ. CDR3 nucleotides: TGTGCCAGCAGCCTCGAGGGGCCCAGCTCTGGAAACACCATATATTTT. Protein sequence: CASSLEGPSSGNTIYF.

The chain couples TRBV20-1 to TRBJ1-1; D perhaps matches TRBD1 (6 bases). CDR3 size: 12 residues. V was trimmed by 6 bases and J by 3 bases, leaving 11 bases between them. Germline CDR1 DFQATT, CDR2 SNEGSKA (reference sequence). The DNA for the CDR3 is TGCAGTGCAGGGACACCCGACACTGAAGCTTTCTTT. Its protein is CSAGTPDTEAFF.

This rearrangement joins TRBV9 to TRBJ2-1; tentatively, D is TRBD1 or TRBD2 (7 bases each). This CDR3 contains 16 residues. Trimming removed 0 bases at V and 4 bases at J, with 14 bases between. CDR1 is SGDLS, CDR2 YYNGEE, per germline. The chain's CDR3 is CASSVDQGGLYNEQFF. The CDR3 DNA follows: TGTGCCAGCAGCGTAGATCAGGGGGGGCTTTACAATGAGCAGTTCTTC.

This clonotype occurred a few times. V and J are TRBV7-7 and TRBJ2-4; D not resolved. There are 14 residues in the CDR3. The V gene lost 2 bases and the J gene lost 0 bases, with 5 bases spanning the gap. Looked up from germline, CDR1 is SSHAT and CDR2 is FNYEAQ (reference sequence). The DNA for the CDR3 is TGTGCCAGCAGCTTAACAGTAGCCAAAAACATTCAGTACTTC. Translating gives CASSLTVAKNIQYF. Together with reference TRBV7-7 and TRBJ2-4, the CDR3 gives the full variable domain: GAGVSQSPRYKVTKRGQDVTLRCDPISSHATLYWYQQALGQGPEFLTYFNYEAQPDKSGLPSDRFSAERPEGSISTLTIQRTEQRDSAMYRCASSLTVAKNIQYFGAGTRLSVL.

This clonotype rates as large (0.1 to 1%). CDR3 coding DNA: TGTGCCACCTTCCCCGCGGCAGGGGGCACTGAAGCTTTCTTT. Residues: CATFPAAGGTEAFF. The rearrangement links TRBV19 to TRBJ1-1; the match to TRBD1 covers 7 bases. Losses at the gene ends were 10 bases for V and 4 bases for J; bases not matched to a gene: 12. This CDR3 has 14 amino acids. Germline CDR1 LNHDA, CDR2 SQIVND (reference sequence). Full variable domain (rest looked up from reference TRBV19 and TRBJ1-1): DGGITQSPKYLFRKEGQNVTLSCEQNLNHDAMYWYRQDPGQGLRLIYYSQIVNDFQKGDIAEGYSVSREKKESFPLTVTSAQKNPTAFYLCATFPAAGGTEAFFGQGTRLTVV.